The entry below gives a single T cell receptor (beta chain) sequence along with its context. Its cognate antigen is unknown. This sample stems from a study of cytomegalovirus exposure and HLA in healthy donors. Study-wide findings and caveats: Association of 17,000 or so TCR beta sequences with HLA alleles was found at 0.05 false discovery rate in a later analysis. An apparent linkage of common viral pathogens to several of the most significant clusters emerged in a later analysis.

With 60 Vbeta and 13 Jbeta primers, the PCR was carried out. In the original workflow: Some 12 million shared chains were among the roughly 78 million unique TCR beta chains that a later analysis counted. The method was immunoSEQ multiplex PCR; TCRdb's version includes in-frame clones alone and lacks a portion of them. That table furnishes V, J and clone size, whereas the DNA furnished D and trimming. The sample gives tens of thousands of clones, around three quarters of which show up once; 4.6% is in the top ten. Germline values: CDR1 SGDLS, CDR2 YYNGEE. Trimming left V 0 bases short and J 3 bases short, with 10 bases between. The CDR3 runs 15 residues.

The origin of this receptor is a woman in her forties in good health and CMV-seropositive. Material: PBMCs. The V call is TRBV9, the J call TRBJ1-3, with a tentative D call TRBD1 (6 bases). This chain's CDR3 is CASSVVGGGGNTIYF. CDR3 in DNA: TGTGCCAGCAGCGTAGTAGGGGGGGGTGGAAACACCATATATTTT.